These 23 T cell receptor beta chains were all obtained from the same sample, sequenced in a study of patients and donors after allogeneic stem cell transplantation (dated by TCRdb to 2020 to 2022). Libraries came from RT-PCR. Data came from a NextSeq 550. The public reads were quality trimmed at Q25 with fastp and then assembled into clones with MiXCR by TCRdb, keeping productive beta chains. Every entry covers one CDR3 protein and lists the most common genes and DNA from its rows. Within this sample are about 31,000 distinct CDR3 sequences, with nearly 7% of them counted one time only. The ten top clones hold around a third of the sample. Material for sequencing was blood, either unsorted or a sorted T cell fraction (not recorded which). The origin of the receptors is a human donor who was either an allogeneic HSCT recipient or a stem cell or donor lymphocyte infusion donor (not recorded which). It is not recorded whose cells these are; they may come from a transplant donor.

This clonotype was observed many times. The chain uses TRBV24-1 and TRBJ2-1, with D maybe TRBD2 (6 bases). There are 17 residues in the CDR3. Trimming pared 6 bases from V and 6 bases from J, leaving 23 bases between. Germline loops: CDR1 KGHDR, CDR2 SFDVKD. CDR3 residues: CATSTARDSSVANEQFF. The CDR3 DNA is TGTGCCACCAGTACGGCCCGGGACTCTTCGGTTGCCAATGAGCAGTTCTTC.

V gene TRBV13 combines with J gene TRBJ2-1, with 13 bases lining up with TRBD2. Germline V gives CDR1 PRHDT, CDR2 FYEKMQ (reference sequence). The CDR3 length is 17 residues. Losses at the gene ends were 1 base for V and 2 bases for J; bases not matched to a gene: 2. The CDR3 DNA reads as TGTGCCAGCAGCTTAGTACTAGCGGGAGGGGCCTACAATGAGCAGTTCTTC. The encoded protein is CASSLVLAGGAYNEQFF.

The rearrangement joins TRBV30 to TRBJ2-3; D is ambiguous. Trimming stripped 3 bases from V and 0 bases from J, with 10 bases between. The V gene's germline CDR1 is GTSNPN and CDR2 SVGIG (reference sequence). The CDR3 length is 14 residues. CDR3 loop: CAWRIGFSTDTQYF. CDR3 bases: TGTGCCTGGAGAATTGGGTTCAGCACAGATACGCAGTATTTT.

This clonotype was detected many times. This chain connects TRBV4-2 to TRBJ1-2; the D gene is possibly TRBD1 (5 bases). With 4 bases removed from V and 3 bases from J, the gap between germline ends came to 9 bases. The CDR3 is 13 amino acids. Looked up from germline, CDR1 is LGHNA and CDR2 is YNFKEQ. CDR3 coding DNA: TGTGCCAGCAGCCGGCAGGGAGACTATGGCTACACCTTC. It is translated as CASSRQGDYGYTF.

This clonotype has ten or more counts. This sequence joins TRBV9 and TRBJ1-2; D is undetermined. The CDR3 length is 13 residues. Trimming took 0 bases from V and 6 from J, leaving 9 bases between them. CDR1 and CDR2 (germline): SGDLS, YYNGEE. The CDR3 sequence is CASSVGDRDGYTF. The CDR3 region has the DNA TGTGCCAGCAGCGTAGGTGACCGGGATGGCTACACCTTC.

The V and J genes are TRBV6-2 or TRBV6-3 and TRBJ2-7; no firm D call. CDR1 MNHEY and CDR2 SVGEGT come from the germline V gene. This CDR3 has 12 residues. Trimming pared 6 bases from V and 2 bases from J, leaving 8 bases between. The CDR3 is CASSLPPYEQYF. Written as DNA, the CDR3 is TGTGCCAGCAGCTTACCCCCCTACGAGCAGTACTTC.

This clonotype was recorded at least ten times. This sequence joins TRBV6-1 and TRBJ2-2; 13 positions agree with TRBD2. V gave up 5 bases and J gave up 3 bases; unmatched junction bases: 12. This CDR3 has 19 residues. CDR1 is MNHNS, CDR2 SASEGT, per germline. CDR3 loop: CASSRSLLGLAGDTGELFF. DNA for the CDR3: TGTGCCAGCAGTAGGTCACTTCTAGGACTAGCGGGAGACACCGGGGAGCTGTTTTTT.

The J gene is TRBJ2-5, the V gene TRBV12-3 or TRBV12-4, with 12 nucleotides matching TRBD1. There are 15 residues in the CDR3. The junction had 5 bases not matched to a gene; V was cut back by 4 bases and J by 5 bases. The DNA for the CDR3 is TGTGCCAGCAGTTCCCCGGGACAGGGGGCCGAGACCCAGTACTTC. Its translation: CASSSPGQGAETQYF.

This clonotype was observed at least ten times. The chain uses TRBV20-1 and TRBJ2-7, with D hard to call. The V gene lost 0 bases and the J gene lost 2 bases, with 14 bases spanning the gap. Germline V gene data show CDR1 as DFQATT and CDR2 as SNEGSKA (reference sequence). This CDR3 spans 15 amino acids. CDR3 DNA: TGCAGTGCTAGAGATTTTGCCAAGTCAACCTACGAGCAGTACTTC. This codes for CSARDFAKSTYEQYF.

This clonotype was detected ten times or more. V is TRBV9 and J is TRBJ2-5; D is uncertain. The V end lost 0 bases, the J end lost 3 bases, and 3 bases lay between the germline ends. The CDR3 is made up of 12 amino acids. Germline CDR1 reads SGDLS; CDR2 reads YYNGEE. Here the CDR3 DNA reads TGTGCCAGCAGCGTAGGTGAAGAGACCCAGTACTTC. Protein product: CASSVGEETQYF.

This clonotype was counted between two and nine times. The chain carries TRBV2 and TRBJ1-1; no clear D gene. Germline V gene data show CDR1 as SNHLY and CDR2 as FYNNEI. The germline V and J ends were trimmed by 10 bases and 0 bases, with 9 bases remaining between them. The CDR3 length is 12 residues. The CDR3 DNA is TGTGCCACCAGCAGCATGAACACTGAAGCTTTCTTT. As protein: CATSSMNTEAFF.

This clonotype came up a few times. This CDR3 reads CASSLQGTGEQYF. CDR3 bases: TGTGCCAGCAGCTTACAGGGTACGGGCGAGCAGTACTTC. The V call is TRBV5-6, the J call TRBJ2-7, with a possible D match to TRBD1 (6 bases). Looked up from germline, CDR1 is SGHDT and CDR2 is YYEEEE. The CDR3 contains 13 residues. V lost 2 bases and J lost 6, with 12 bases in between.

This clonotype was seen at least ten times. The V and J genes are TRBV4-3 and TRBJ2-1, with D unclear. The CDR3 extends over 14 amino acids. Germline CDR1 LGHNA, CDR2 YSLEER. V was pared by 0 bases and J by 5 bases, with 8 bases between. Here the CDR3 DNA reads TGCGCCAGCAGCCAAGATGCCGGTAACAATGAGCAGTTCTTC. This translates into CASSQDAGNNEQFF.

J is TRBJ2-3 and V is TRBV20-1, with 12 bases fitting TRBD2. The CDR3 has 16 amino acids. Trimming took 3 bases from V and 4 from J; bases not matched to a gene: 8. Germline lookup yields CDR1 DFQATT and CDR2 SNEGSKA (reference sequence). CDR3 bases: TGCAGTGCTAGGGTTCCTAGCGGGAGGGATGCAGATACGCAGTATTTT. This translates into CSARVPSGRDADTQYF.

There are many counts of this clonotype. This chain joins TRBV7-9 and TRBJ2-4; a weak D match, TRBD1 (6 bases). With 6 bases removed from V and 2 bases from J, the gap between germline ends came to 14 bases. CDR3 length: 15 residues. Germline-derived CDR1 and CDR2 are SEHNR and FQNEAQ (reference sequence). CDR3 coding DNA: TGTGCCAGCAGTTTTCCAACAGGGACCAAAAACATTCAGTACTTC. It translates to CASSFPTGTKNIQYF.

This clonotype was counted between two and nine times. The rearrangement links TRBV6-6 to TRBJ2-5, with D tentatively TRBD2 (6 bases). Trimming pared 6 bases from V and 1 base from J, leaving 12 bases between. The CDR3 loop spans 14 amino acids. Germline V gene lookup returns CDR1 MNHNY and CDR2 SVGAGI (reference sequence). Here the CDR3 DNA reads TGTGCCAGCAGCCGCGGAGGGCGCCAAGAGACCCAGTACTTC. Its translation: CASSRGGRQETQYF.

Ten or more counts support this clonotype. V is TRBV10-2 and J is TRBJ1-1, with 7 nucleotides matching TRBD1. The germline V gene encodes CDR1 WSHSY and CDR2 SAAADI. This CDR3 has 14 amino acids. Trimming took 4 bases from V and 0 from J; bases not matched to a gene: 2. CDR3: CASSVGTVNTEAFF. The CDR3 nucleotides are TGCGCCAGCAGTGTTGGGACAGTGAACACTGAAGCTTTCTTT.

This clonotype was recorded at least ten times. This chain joins TRBV5-1 and TRBJ1-1, with 10 bases identical to TRBD1. This CDR3 spans 15 amino acids. CDR1 and CDR2 (germline): SGHRS, YFSETQ. V was clipped by 3 bases and J by 2 bases; unmatched bases: 4. The DNA for the CDR3 is TGCGCCAGCAGCTGGGGGACAGGGGCAAACACTGAAGCTTTCTTT. Translation gives CASSWGTGANTEAFF.

This clonotype occurred many times. The chain has TRBV7-9 and TRBJ2-5; no clear D gene. Trimming removed 3 bases at V and 3 bases at J, with 2 bases between. Germline V gives CDR1 SEHNR, CDR2 FQNEAQ (reference sequence). The CDR3 length is 11 residues. Written as DNA, the CDR3 is TGTGCCAGCAGCTTCAAAGAGACCCAGTACTTC. Its translation is CASSFKETQYF.

This clonotype was detected ten times or more. The chain uses TRBV28 and TRBJ2-2; TRBD1 matches at 9 bases. Germline V gene lookup returns CDR1 MDHEN and CDR2 SYDVKM. Losses at the gene ends were 4 bases for V and 3 bases for J; bases not matched to a gene: 0. This CDR3 is built from 14 residues. The CDR3 bases are TGTGCCAGCAGTTGGACAGGGGACACCGGGGAGCTGTTTTTT. Protein: CASSWTGDTGELFF.

In this sample, this clonotype turned up many times. The gene calls are TRBV6-2 or TRBV6-3 and TRBJ2-1; D is unresolved. V lost 3 bases and J 8 bases, leaving 5 bases between the germline ends. The germline CDR1 and CDR2 sequences are MNHEY and SVGEGT. The CDR3 is 11 amino acids. CDR3 in amino acids: CASSYYDEQFF. CDR3 coding DNA: TGTGCCAGCAGTTATTATGATGAGCAGTTCTTC.

There are many counts of this clonotype. This chain joins TRBV7-2 and TRBJ2-2; 12 nucleotides line up with TRBD2. Per germline, CDR1 SGHTA and CDR2 FQGNSA. The CDR3 is 17 amino acids. Trimming took 0 bases from V and 2 from J; bases not matched to a gene: 1. CDR3 amino acids: CASSLAGLAGNTGELFF. In DNA, the CDR3 is TGTGCCAGCAGCTTAGCCGGACTAGCGGGAAACACCGGGGAGCTGTTTTTT.

This clonotype was counted many times. The gene calls are TRBV10-3 and TRBJ2-1; 14 nucleotides agree with TRBD2. V gave up 6 bases and J gave up 7 bases; unmatched junction bases: 5. The germline gives CDR1 ENHRY, CDR2 SYGVKD. This CDR3 has 15 residues. CDR3: CAISGTSGSENEQFF. The CDR3 DNA reads TGTGCCATCAGCGGGACTAGCGGGAGTGAAAATGAGCAGTTCTTC.